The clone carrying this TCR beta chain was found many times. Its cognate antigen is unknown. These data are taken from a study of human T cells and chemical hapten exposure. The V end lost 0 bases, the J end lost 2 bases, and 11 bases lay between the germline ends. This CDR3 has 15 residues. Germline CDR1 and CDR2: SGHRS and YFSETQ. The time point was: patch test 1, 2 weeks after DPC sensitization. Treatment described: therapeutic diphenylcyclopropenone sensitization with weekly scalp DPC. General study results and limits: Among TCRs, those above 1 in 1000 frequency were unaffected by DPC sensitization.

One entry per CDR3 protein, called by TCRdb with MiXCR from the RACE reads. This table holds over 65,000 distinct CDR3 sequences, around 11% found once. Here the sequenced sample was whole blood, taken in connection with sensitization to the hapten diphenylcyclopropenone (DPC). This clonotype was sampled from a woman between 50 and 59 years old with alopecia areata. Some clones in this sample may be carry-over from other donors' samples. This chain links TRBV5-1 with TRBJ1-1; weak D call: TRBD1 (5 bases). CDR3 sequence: CASSLAGGFNTEAFF. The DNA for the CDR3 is TGCGCCAGCAGCTTGGCCGGGGGTTTTAACACTGAAGCTTTCTTT.